This entry features one T cell receptor beta chain sequence. Germline assignment: CDR1 SQVTM and CDR2 ANQGSEA. This CDR3 comprises 15 residues. The ends were cut back, 7 bases at V and 4 bases at J, with 22 bases in the middle. The data originate from a study of cytomegalovirus exposure and HLA in healthy donors. Primers included in the PCR were 60 Vbeta and 13 Jbeta primers. The assay was immunoSEQ multiplex PCR, and TCRdb's table has in-frame clones only and misses some. The sample shows about 140,000 clones, around 79% of them seen only once. Sequenced: PBMCs. The rearrangement joins TRBV29-1 to TRBJ2-5; D may be TRBD1 (5 bases). The receptor's source is a female donor in good health and CMV-seronegative. This CDR3 is CSGGNGAGRRETQYF. In nucleotides, the CDR3 is TGCAGCGGTGGGAATGGGGCAGGTCGGCGAGAGACCCAGTACTTC.